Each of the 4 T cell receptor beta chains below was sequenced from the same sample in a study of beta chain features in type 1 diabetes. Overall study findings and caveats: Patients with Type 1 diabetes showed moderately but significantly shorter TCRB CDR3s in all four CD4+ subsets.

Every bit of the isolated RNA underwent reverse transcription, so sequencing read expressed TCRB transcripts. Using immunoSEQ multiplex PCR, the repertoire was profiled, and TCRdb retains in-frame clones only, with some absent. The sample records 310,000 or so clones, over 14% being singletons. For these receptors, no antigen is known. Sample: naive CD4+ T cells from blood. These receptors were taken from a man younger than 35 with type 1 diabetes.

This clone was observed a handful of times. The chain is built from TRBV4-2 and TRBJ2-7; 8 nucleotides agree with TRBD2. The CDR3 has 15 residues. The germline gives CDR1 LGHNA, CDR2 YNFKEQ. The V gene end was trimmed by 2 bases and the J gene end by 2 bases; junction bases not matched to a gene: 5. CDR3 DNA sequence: TGTGCCAGCAGCCAACGGGGGGGTTCGGCCTACGAGCAGTACTTC. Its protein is CASSQRGGSAYEQYF.

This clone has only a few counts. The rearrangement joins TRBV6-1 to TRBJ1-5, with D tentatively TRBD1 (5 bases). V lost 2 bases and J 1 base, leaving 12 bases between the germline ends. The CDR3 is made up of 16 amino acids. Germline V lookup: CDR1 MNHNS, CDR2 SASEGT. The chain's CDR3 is CASSEQFGGSNQPQHF. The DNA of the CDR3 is TGTGCCAGCAGTGAACAGTTCGGGGGAAGCAATCAGCCCCAGCATTTT.

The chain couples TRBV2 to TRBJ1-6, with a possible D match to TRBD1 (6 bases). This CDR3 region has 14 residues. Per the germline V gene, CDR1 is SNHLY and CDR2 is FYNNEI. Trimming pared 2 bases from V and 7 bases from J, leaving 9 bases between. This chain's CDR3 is CASSEQGPNSPLHF. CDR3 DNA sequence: TGTGCCAGCAGTGAACAGGGGCCGAATTCACCCCTCCACTTT.

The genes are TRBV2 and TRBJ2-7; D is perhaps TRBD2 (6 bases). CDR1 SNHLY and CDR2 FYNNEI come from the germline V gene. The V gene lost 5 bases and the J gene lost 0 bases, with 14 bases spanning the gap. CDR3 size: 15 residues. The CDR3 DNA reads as TGTGCCAGCAGTATTCTAGCGCGAGACTCCTACGAGCAGTACTTC. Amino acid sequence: CASSILARDSYEQYF.